Below, one TCR beta chain is given with its context. What it recognizes is unknown. RNA transcripts provided the source from which TCR beta CDR3 regions were amplified. The TCR CDR3 was amplified in a first-round RT-PCR using the HTBI primer set. TCRdb independently ran MiXCR on the multiplex PCR reads; one entry per CDR3 protein. The data hold roughly 580,000 distinct CDR3 sequences, with 35% to 55% observed a single time. This CDR3 has 11 residues. Per the germline V gene, CDR1 is SGHTA and CDR2 is FQGTGA. This record comes from a study of T cells in Graves' hyperthyroidism and ophthalmopathy. Study results and caveats: Ophthalmopathy, which appeared later, was predicted by the model a median approximately 6 months before onset.

Diagnoses rested on clinical symptoms, serum thyroxine and TRAb, thyroid ultrasound and orbital computed tomography. The V and J genes are TRBV7-3 and TRBJ2-7, with 9 bases matching TRBD2. The end of the DNA is better explained by TRBJ2-1, so the J call may be wrong. This receptor was taken from a woman younger than 35 with Graves' hyperthyroidism. The specimen was peripheral blood or thyroid tissue (not recorded which). In DNA form, the CDR3 reads TGTGCCAGCAGTCTTAGCGGGAGCCAGTTCTTC. Residues: CASSLSGSQFF.